The next 32 T cell receptor beta chains were all read from a single sample in a study of long-term antiretroviral therapy in people with HIV. With survey level as its setting, the immunoSEQ assay was v3.0. The data were produced by immunoSEQ multiplex PCR, yet TCRdb's version contains in-frame clones alone and is incomplete. The profile shows 16,000 or so clones, approximately 84% of them singletons. The sequencing here drew on unsorted PBMCs, taken 0.5 years after starting antiretroviral therapy. Receptor source: a woman aged 40-49 years with HIV.

The chain joins TRBV5-1 to TRBJ2-3; unclear D gene. Trimming took off 3 bases at V and 0 bases at J, with 8 bases between the two ends. Per germline, CDR1 SGHRS and CDR2 YFSETQ. The CDR3 consists of 14 residues. The CDR3, as DNA: TGCGCCAGCAGCTCCTCAACTAGCACAGATACGCAGTATTTT. Its translation: CASSSSTSTDTQYF.

V gene TRBV7-9 combines with J gene TRBJ2-7; TRBD2 is a possible D gene (7 bases). In germline, CDR1 is SEHNR, CDR2 FQNEAQ (reference sequence). The CDR3 consists of 14 residues. Trimming shortened V by 5 bases and J by 6 bases, and 17 bases separated the two germline ends. The CDR3 protein is CASSPGTTGSEQYF. CDR3 DNA sequence: TGTGCCAGCAGCCCAGGGACTACAGGGAGCGAGCAGTACTTC.

The CDR3 loop reads CAITPRSGSDEQYF. The CDR3 coding sequence is TGTGCCATCACTCCGCGGAGCGGGAGCGACGAGCAGTACTTC. The V gene is TRBV10-3, the J gene TRBJ2-7; 8 positions match TRBD2. The CDR3 spans 14 residues. Unmatched junction bases numbered 10, after V lost 7 bases and J lost 5 bases. Germline-derived CDR1 and CDR2 are ENHRY and SYGVKD.

This clone was detected once. The chain is built from TRBV5-6 and TRBJ2-3; maybe TRBD2 (6 bases). This CDR3 is 16 amino acids long. Germline CDR1 and CDR2: SGHDT and YYEEEE. V gave up 4 bases and J gave up 1 base, with 16 bases separating them. This CDR3 is CASSAGRDLGTDTQYF. In DNA form, the CDR3 reads TGTGCCAGCAGCGCGGGAAGGGATCTGGGCACAGATACGCAGTATTTT. The complete variable domain, with remaining parts taken from reference TRBV5-6 and TRBJ2-3, reads DAGVTQSPTHLIKTRGQQVTLRCSPKSGHDTVSWYQQALGQGPQFIFQYYEEEERQRGNFPDRFSGHQFPNYSSELNVNALLLGDSALYLCASSAGRDLGTDTQYFGPGTRLTVL.

This rearrangement joins TRBV2 to TRBJ1-1; D perhaps matches TRBD1 (5 bases). This CDR3 is built from 10 residues. Germline V gene lookup returns CDR1 SNHLY and CDR2 FYNNEI. The ends were cut back, 6 bases at V and 7 bases at J, with 6 bases in the middle. CDR3 protein: CASRGVEAFF. The CDR3 DNA reads TGTGCCAGCAGGGGGGTTGAAGCTTTCTTT.

The J gene is TRBJ2-2, the V gene TRBV14, with D possibly being TRBD1 (6 bases). The CDR3 covers 13 residues. Germline CDR1 and CDR2: SGHDN and FVKESK. V shed 9 bases and J shed 5 bases, with 13 bases lying between them. The CDR3 DNA reads TGTGCCAGGAGACAGGACCCAACCGGGGAGCTGTTTTTT. Protein: CARRQDPTGELFF. The whole variable domain, filled in from reference TRBV14 and TRBJ2-2, reads EAGVTQFPSHSVIEKGQTVTLRCDPISGHDNLYWYRRVMGKEIKFLLHFVKESKQDESGMPNNRFLAERTGGTYSTLKVQPAELEDSGVYFCARRQDPTGELFFGEGSRLTVL.

The genes are TRBV15 and TRBJ2-5, with D perhaps TRBD1 or TRBD2 (6 bases each). The CDR3 covers 14 residues. Per the germline V gene, CDR1 is LNHNV and CDR2 is YYDKDF (reference sequence). Trimming shortened V by 1 base and J by 11 bases, and 17 bases separated the two germline ends. CDR3 in amino acids: CATSRVARGEEQYF. The CDR3 DNA reads TGTGCCACCAGCAGAGTTGCGAGGGGGGAGGAGCAGTACTTC.

This clone was detected once. The chain joins TRBV5-4 to TRBJ2-3; D is perhaps TRBD2 (5 bases). Deletions cut 3 bases from V and 0 bases from J, with 8 bases between. This CDR3 has 14 amino acids. Germline V gives CDR1 SGHNT, CDR2 YYREEE (reference sequence). The DNA for the CDR3 is TGTGCCAGCAGCTCAGGCGGGAGCACAGATACGCAGTATTTT. Translating it yields CASSSGGSTDTQYF.

The rearrangement joins TRBV25-1 to TRBJ1-1; D is ambiguous. CDR3 size: 13 residues. Trimming pared 6 bases from V and 2 bases from J, leaving 10 bases between. The germline V gene has CDR1 MGHDK and CDR2 SYGVNS. The chain's CDR3 is CASSVGKNTEAFF. The CDR3 DNA is TGTGCCAGCAGCGTAGGAAAAAACACTGAAGCTTTCTTT.

The chain links TRBV10-3 to TRBJ2-7; D uncertain. Trimming removed 3 bases from V and 2 bases from J, with 8 bases in between. From germline, CDR1 is ENHRY and CDR2 SYGVKD. CDR3 length: 13 amino acids. CDR3 region: CAISDLGTYEQYF. The CDR3 coding sequence is TGTGCCATCAGTGATCTAGGAACCTACGAGCAGTACTTC.

The chain recombines TRBV13 with TRBJ2-2; no clear D gene. The V gene lost 3 bases and the J gene lost 5 bases, with 13 bases spanning the gap. There are 15 residues in the CDR3. CDR1 and CDR2 (germline): PRHDT, FYEKMQ (reference sequence). CDR3 region: CASSFVGSRTGELFF. CDR3 bases: TGTGCCAGCAGCTTTGTGGGTAGTAGGACCGGGGAGCTGTTTTTT.

This chain joins TRBV7-2 and TRBJ1-1; D is ambiguous. The CDR3 spans 15 residues. Germline-derived CDR1 and CDR2 are SGHTA and FQGNSA. The V end lost 0 bases, the J end lost 2 bases, and 10 bases lay between the germline ends. The CDR3 nucleotides are TGTGCCAGCAGCTTAGCAGGGAACCTAAACACTGAAGCTTTCTTT. It codes for CASSLAGNLNTEAFF.

This sequence joins TRBV5-4 and TRBJ2-5; 10 nucleotides align to TRBD2. This CDR3 contains 15 residues. CDR1 and CDR2 from the germline V gene are SGHNT and YYREEE (reference sequence). V dropped 4 bases and J dropped 5; count of bases not matched to a gene: 8. The CDR3 is CASSRSGRAQETQYF. CDR3 coding DNA: TGTGCCAGCAGCCGAAGCGGGAGGGCCCAGGAGACCCAGTACTTC.

This clone was observed a few times. V is TRBV14 and J is TRBJ2-5; no firm D call. The CDR3 is made up of 14 amino acids. The germline V gene has CDR1 SGHDN and CDR2 FVKESK. V dropped 2 bases and J dropped 3 bases, with 10 bases sitting between them. The chain's CDR3 is CASSQFFAKETQYF. The CDR3 nucleotides read TGTGCCAGCAGCCAATTTTTTGCCAAAGAGACCCAGTACTTC.

The chain couples TRBV7-9 to TRBJ1-1, with D hard to call. Trimming stripped 7 bases from V and 4 bases from J, with 19 bases between. Germline lookup yields CDR1 SEHNR and CDR2 FQNEAQ (reference sequence). The CDR3 totals 15 residues. The CDR3 coding sequence is TGTGCCAGCATCCCGGCGGGTGGGTTTCGCACTGAAGCTTTCTTT. This translates into CASIPAGGFRTEAFF.

By proportion, this clone is hyperexpanded. V gene TRBV5-1 combines with J gene TRBJ1-2; TRBD1 matches 10 bases. This CDR3 is 15 amino acids long. V was clipped by 3 bases and J by 7 bases; unmatched bases: 9. CDR1 and CDR2 (germline): SGHRS, YFSETQ. This CDR3 reads CASSYSRDRGLGYTF. Written as DNA, the CDR3 is TGCGCCAGCAGCTACAGCCGGGACAGGGGACTTGGCTACACCTTC.

This chain connects TRBV7-9 to TRBJ2-1; 7 nucleotides match TRBD2. This CDR3 has 16 residues. CDR1 SEHNR and CDR2 FQNEAQ come from the germline V gene (reference sequence). The V and J ends lost 0 bases and 5 bases, in that order; junction bases with no gene match: 7. CDR3 residues: CASSLAPLAENNEQFF. Written as DNA, the CDR3 is TGTGCCAGCAGCTTAGCGCCCCTAGCGGAAAACAATGAGCAGTTCTTC. Full variable domain (remainder filled in from reference TRBV7-9 and TRBJ2-1): DTGVSQNPRHKITKRGQNVTFRCDPISEHNRLYWYRQTLGQGPEFLTYFQNEAQLEKSRLLSDRFSAERPKGSFSTLEIQRTEQGDSAMYLCASSLAPLAENNEQFFGPGTRLTVL.

This chain uses TRBV5-4 with TRBJ2-1; D perhaps matches TRBD2 (5 bases). The CDR3 spans 16 residues. The germline V gene has CDR1 SGHNT and CDR2 YYREEE (reference sequence). V lost 0 bases to trimming and J lost 0 bases, with 10 bases between them. CDR3 bases: TGTGCCAGCAGCTTGGAACGGGATCCCTCCTACAATGAGCAGTTCTTC. Translating it yields CASSLERDPSYNEQFF. Combining the CDR3 with reference TRBV5-4 and TRBJ2-1 gives the whole variable domain ETGVTQSPTHLIKTRGQQVTLRCSSQSGHNTVSWYQQALGQGPQFIFQYYREEENGRGNFPPRFSGLQFPNYSSELNVNALELDDSALYLCASSLERDPSYNEQFFGPGTRLTVL.

CDR3 in amino acids: CASSFHDRGYEQYF. The CDR3 nucleotides are TGTGCCAGCAGCTTCCACGACAGGGGCTACGAGCAGTACTTC. The chain combines TRBV7-9 with TRBJ2-7; the match to TRBD1 covers 8 bases. The CDR3 is made up of 14 amino acids. Germline V lookup: CDR1 SEHNR, CDR2 FQNEAQ (reference sequence). Trimming removed 3 bases from V and 3 bases from J; junction bases left unmatched: 4.

The chain joins TRBV7-2 to TRBJ1-5; weak D call: TRBD1 (5 bases). This CDR3 spans 14 amino acids. Germline loops: CDR1 SGHTA, CDR2 FQGNSA. Trimming left V 4 bases short and J 5 bases short, with 12 bases between. DNA of the CDR3: TGTGCCAGCAGCTATTATGGGGGGGATCAGCCCCAGCATTTT. Translated, it gives CASSYYGGDQPQHF.

The V gene is TRBV7-9, the J gene TRBJ1-2; possibly TRBD1 for D (6 bases). Between the trimmed V and J ends, which lost 1 base and 8 bases, there was a span of 11 bases. The CDR3 extends over 13 amino acids. Germline CDR1 SEHNR, CDR2 FQNEAQ (reference sequence). This CDR3 is CASSLGGGTGYTF. In DNA, the CDR3 is TGTGCCAGCAGCTTAGGAGGGGGGACCGGCTACACCTTC.

The chain uses TRBV6-1 and TRBJ2-7; D may be TRBD1 (5 bases). The germline gives CDR1 MNHNS, CDR2 SASEGT. Trimming stripped 6 bases from V and 6 bases from J, with 12 bases between. This CDR3 is 12 amino acids long. The CDR3 DNA follows: TGTGCCAGCAGCCAGGGAAATGGCGAGCAGTACTTC. Its protein is CASSQGNGEQYF.

This chain joins TRBV4-1 and TRBJ1-4; D is uncertain. Germline V gene data show CDR1 as MGHRA and CDR2 as YSYEKL. CDR3 length: 20 amino acids. Trimming shortened V by 0 bases and J by 4 bases, and 24 bases separated the two germline ends. The CDR3 nucleotides read TGCGCCAGCAGCCAAGATCGAGAAGGGAAGGTGGTGCCCCGTAATGAAAAACTGTTTTTT. This translates into CASSQDREGKVVPRNEKLFF.

This clone was seen only a few times. The chain is built from TRBV19 and TRBJ2-7; 11 bases agree with TRBD1. The CDR3 loop spans 14 amino acids. The V gene end was trimmed by 7 bases and the J gene end by 2 bases; junction bases not matched to a gene: 4. Germline V lookup: CDR1 LNHDA, CDR2 SQIVND (reference sequence). Here the CDR3 reads CASKPGQGAYEQYF. The CDR3, as DNA: TGTGCCAGTAAGCCGGGACAGGGGGCCTACGAGCAGTACTTC. The whole variable domain, remainder taken from reference TRBV19 and TRBJ2-7, is DGGITQSPKYLFRKEGQNVTLSCEQNLNHDAMYWYRQDPGQGLRLIYYSQIVNDFQKGDIAEGYSVSREKKESFPLTVTSAQKNPTAFYLCASKPGQGAYEQYFGPGTRLTVT.

V usage is TRBV4-1 and J usage is TRBJ2-2, with a weak D call TRBD1 (5 bases). Germline V gives CDR1 MGHRA, CDR2 YSYEKL. The V gene lost 3 bases and the J gene lost 1 base, with 6 bases spanning the gap. The CDR3 contains 14 residues. The DNA of the CDR3 is TGCGCCAGCAGCCAGGACAAGAACACCGGGGAGCTGTTTTTT. Protein: CASSQDKNTGELFF.

In this sample, this clone turned up once. The chain links TRBV5-3 to TRBJ2-7; 8 positions match TRBD1. TRBV5-3 is marked as an open reading frame, function uncertain. V trimming: 4 bases; J trimming: 6 bases; junction bases outside the gene matches: 6. The CDR3 runs to 13 residues. CDR3 loop: CARSDGQGCEQYF. The CDR3 region has the DNA TGTGCCAGAAGCGACGGACAGGGCTGCGAGCAGTACTTC.

CDR3 amino acids: CASSVDRLNEQFF. CDR3 nucleotide sequence: TGTGCCAGCAGTGTGGACAGGCTCAATGAGCAGTTCTTC. The rearrangement joins TRBV6-1 to TRBJ2-1; 7 bases align to TRBD1. This CDR3 is 13 amino acids long. Germline CDR1 is MNHNS and CDR2 is SASEGT. The junction had 3 bases not matched to a gene; V was cut back by 4 bases and J by 6 bases.

The rearrangement joins TRBV28 to TRBJ2-1; tentative D call: TRBD1 (5 bases). Germline V gene lookup returns CDR1 MDHEN and CDR2 SYDVKM. This CDR3 is built from 13 residues. V was cut by 3 bases and J by 5 bases, with 8 bases left in between. The CDR3 sequence is CASSFLGDNEQFF. CDR3 bases: TGTGCCAGCAGTTTTTTAGGGGACAATGAGCAGTTCTTC.

In this sample, this clone turned up once. V gene TRBV5-1 combines with J gene TRBJ1-4, with D possibly being TRBD1 (5 bases). From germline, CDR1 is SGHRS and CDR2 YFSETQ. The length of the CDR3 is 16 residues. The V end lost 6 bases, the J end lost 3 bases, and 18 bases lay between the germline ends. In nucleotides, the CDR3 is TGCGCCAGCACCCCGTTAGGGAGGGGTTCTAATGAAAAACTGTTTTTT. As protein: CASTPLGRGSNEKLFF.

The J gene is TRBJ2-1, the V gene TRBV5-4, with 9 bases aligning to TRBD2. CDR1 and CDR2 (germline): SGHNT, YYREEE (reference sequence). The J segment lost 8 bases and the V segment lost 3 bases, leaving 9 bases of the junction unmatched. This CDR3 spans 15 amino acids. CDR3 DNA: TGTGCCAGCAGCTCGGCTGCGGGAGGGCTCGATGAGCAGTTCTTC. It codes for CASSSAAGGLDEQFF.

CDR3 DNA: TGTGCCAGCACCCCGAGGGGGGGCTACGAGCAGTACTTC. Its translation: CASTPRGGYEQYF. This chain joins TRBV27 and TRBJ2-7, with a weak D call TRBD2 (7 bases). The germline CDR1 and CDR2 sequences are MNHEY and SMNVEV (reference sequence). V gave up 7 bases and J gave up 3 bases, with 13 bases separating them. The CDR3 contains 13 residues.

This chain joins TRBV11-3 and TRBJ1-1; D remains ambiguous. The CDR3 is 14 amino acids. The germline CDR1 and CDR2 sequences are SGHNT and YENEEA. Deletions cut 0 bases from V and 0 bases from J, with 5 bases between. The DNA of the CDR3 is TGTGCCAGCAGCTTAGATGGTGTGAACACTGAAGCTTTCTTT. It encodes CASSLDGVNTEAFF.